The 14 T cell receptor beta chains below come from one sample, sequenced in a study of molecular identifiers for immune sequencing clone quantification. TCRdb recomputed calls from the PCR reads with MiXCR, one row per CDR3 protein. The table records more than 550,000 distinct CDR3 sequences, roughly 23% of them present only once. Sequenced sample: naive CD8+ T cells from blood, with Jurkat cell RNA spiked in. Described subset: FACS-sorted CD8+CD4-CCR7+CD45RA+ naive T cells. Receptors were obtained from a human donor in good health. Some libraries in this study had Jurkat cell RNA spiked in.

The chain combines TRBV28 with TRBJ2-1; weak D call: TRBD2 (6 bases). With 3 bases removed from V and 4 bases from J, the gap between germline ends came to 16 bases. Germline assignment: CDR1 MDHEN and CDR2 SYDVKM. The CDR3 totals 16 residues. For the CDR3, the DNA is TGTGCCAGCAGTTTTGAAGGGCAAGGACTATACAATGAGCAGTTCTTC. Its protein is CASSFEGQGLYNEQFF.

To note about this clonotype: A read error may explain this, as a much larger clone is one base away. The CDR3 here is CASSQDQVNTEAFF. CDR3 in DNA: TGTGCCAGCAGCCAAGATCAGGTGAACACTGAAGCTTTCTTT. This sequence joins TRBV4-2 and TRBJ1-1; D is ambiguous. This CDR3 contains 14 residues. Trimming stripped 0 bases from V and 0 bases from J, with 5 bases between. CDR1 is LGHNA, CDR2 YNFKEQ, per germline.

This clonotype has just a few counts. This chain connects TRBV7-2 to TRBJ1-4; 12 bases fit TRBD1. CDR1 is SGHTA and CDR2 is FQGNSA in the germline V gene. J was trimmed by 8 bases and V by 5 bases; bases with no gene match: 6. The CDR3 is 15 residues long. CDR3 in amino acids: CASSPGQGAREKLFF. The CDR3 DNA is TGTGCCAGCAGCCCGGGACAGGGGGCCCGAGAAAAACTGTTTTTT.

This clonotype was seen at least ten times. V and J are TRBV19 and TRBJ2-6, with a possible D match to TRBD1 (5 bases). V was trimmed by 2 bases and J by 0 bases, leaving 14 bases between them. This CDR3 region has 18 residues. Germline values: CDR1 LNHDA, CDR2 SQIVND (reference sequence). The CDR3 DNA reads TGTGCCAGTAGTATAATAGGGGTAGGGAACTCTGGGGCCAACGTCCTGACTTTC. This sequence encodes CASSIIGVGNSGANVLTF. The full variable domain, with the rest looked up from reference TRBV19 and TRBJ2-6, is DGGITQSPKYLFRKEGQNVTLSCEQNLNHDAMYWYRQDPGQGLRLIYYSQIVNDFQKGDIAEGYSVSREKKESFPLTVTSAQKNPTAFYLCASSIIGVGNSGANVLTFGAGSRLTVL.

This clonotype has only a few counts. The chain links TRBV28 to TRBJ1-3, with a possible D match to TRBD1 (6 bases). Between the trimmed V and J ends, which lost 4 bases and 1 base, there was a span of 11 bases. The CDR3 has 15 amino acids. Germline CDR1 is MDHEN and CDR2 is SYDVKM. The CDR3, as DNA: TGTGCCAGCAGTTCAGGGGAGGGTTCTGGAAACACCATATATTTT. Its protein is CASSSGEGSGNTIYF.

This clonotype was counted ten times or more. The chain has TRBV5-1 and TRBJ1-2; the D is unclear. CDR1 is SGHRS, CDR2 YFSETQ, per germline. The CDR3 totals 12 residues. V shed 0 bases and J shed 4 bases, with 4 bases lying between them. CDR3 region: CASSLDSYGYTF. In nucleotides, the CDR3 is TGCGCCAGCAGCTTGGACAGCTATGGCTACACCTTC.

The sample holds many counts of this clonotype. This chain uses TRBV28 with TRBJ2-5; D gene ambiguous. CDR3 length equals 13 residues. From germline, CDR1 is MDHEN and CDR2 SYDVKM. The germline V and J ends were trimmed by 5 bases and 1 base, with 8 bases remaining between them. CDR3: CASSPPAQETQYF. In nucleotides, the CDR3 is TGTGCCAGCAGTCCCCCTGCCCAAGAGACCCAGTACTTC. Combining the CDR3 with reference TRBV28 and TRBJ2-5 gives the whole variable domain DVKVTQSSRYLVKRTGEKVFLECVQDMDHENMFWYRQDPGLGLRLIYFSYDVKMKEKGDIPEGYSVSREKKERFSLILESASTNQTSMYLCASSPPAQETQYFGPGTRLLVL.

The rearrangement joins TRBV13 to TRBJ2-7; D gene uncertain. V was clipped by 1 base and J by 6 bases, with 7 bases between them. Germline V gene lookup returns CDR1 PRHDT and CDR2 FYEKMQ (reference sequence). There are 12 residues in the CDR3. The CDR3 region has the DNA TGTGCCAGCAGCTTAGTACGATCCGAGCAGTACTTC. This gives the protein CASSLVRSEQYF.

The sample holds one count of this clonotype. V usage is TRBV19 and J usage is TRBJ2-3, with 10 bases matching TRBD1. The trim removed 7 bases at V and 6 bases at J, leaving 16 bases unmatched. Germline V CDR1 and CDR2: LNHDA, SQIVND (reference sequence). This CDR3 region has 17 residues. CDR3 sequence (DNA): TGTGCCAGTACCCCCCGGGACAGGGGTGGCATCCTCGATACGCAGTATTTT. Translation gives CASTPRDRGGILDTQYF.

This chain connects TRBV5-6 to TRBJ2-5; TRBD2 agrees at 9 bases. Germline V gene data show CDR1 as SGHDT and CDR2 as YYEEEE. This CDR3 spans 15 amino acids. V lost 1 base to trimming and J lost 4 bases; unmatched junction nucleotides: 5. CDR3 protein: CASSLLAGAGETQYF. The CDR3 nucleotides read TGTGCCAGCAGCTTGTTAGCGGGAGCTGGAGAGACCCAGTACTTC.

The rearrangement joins TRBV7-9 to TRBJ2-7, with 10 bases aligning to TRBD2. CDR1 is SEHNR and CDR2 is FQNEAQ in the germline V gene (reference sequence). Trimming removed 8 bases from V and 2 bases from J; junction bases left unmatched: 18. The CDR3 contains 18 residues. CDR3 DNA sequence: TGTGCCAGCCGCTCGCCCGGGCTAGCGGGGGCCCGCACCTACGAGCAGTACTTC. Translated: CASRSPGLAGARTYEQYF.

The chain combines TRBV12-3 or TRBV12-4 with TRBJ1-1, with a tentative D call TRBD1 (5 bases). The CDR3 is 13 residues long. The V gene lost 6 bases and the J gene lost 4 bases, with 12 bases spanning the gap. The CDR3 region is CASSWGFSTEAFF. In DNA form, the CDR3 reads TGTGCCAGCAGCTGGGGGTTCAGCACTGAAGCTTTCTTT.

Remarks on this clonotype: It may be a read error: a sequence one base away is much more abundant. The J gene is TRBJ2-5, the V gene TRBV28, with D possibly TRBD2 on 5 matching bases. Looked up from germline, CDR1 is MDHEN and CDR2 is SYDVKM. The CDR3 extends over 14 amino acids. In DNA form, the CDR3 reads TGTGCCAACAGTTTTTTTAGCGCAGAAGAGACCCAGTACTTC. Its protein is CANSFFSAEETQYF.

In its sample, this clonotype was seen many times. The CDR3 sequence: CASSRGTGVLHEQYF. Here the CDR3 DNA reads TGTGCCAGCAGCCGAGGGACAGGGGTCTTGCACGAGCAGTACTTC. The chain couples TRBV7-9 to TRBJ2-7, with TRBD1 matching over 10 bases. This CDR3 has 15 amino acids. V dropped 5 bases and J dropped 5; count of bases not matched to a gene: 9. The germline CDR1 and CDR2 sequences are SEHNR and FQNEAQ (reference sequence).